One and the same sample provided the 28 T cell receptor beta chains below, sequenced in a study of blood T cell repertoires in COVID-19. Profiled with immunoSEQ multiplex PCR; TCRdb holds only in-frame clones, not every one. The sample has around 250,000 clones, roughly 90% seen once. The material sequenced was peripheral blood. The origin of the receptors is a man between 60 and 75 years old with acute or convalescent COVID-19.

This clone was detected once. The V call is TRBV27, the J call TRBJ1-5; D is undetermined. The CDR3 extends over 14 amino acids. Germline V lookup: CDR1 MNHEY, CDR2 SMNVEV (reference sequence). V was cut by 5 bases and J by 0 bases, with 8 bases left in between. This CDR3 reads CASSPGYSNQPQHF. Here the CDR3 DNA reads TGTGCCAGCAGTCCGGGTTATAGCAATCAGCCCCAGCATTTT.

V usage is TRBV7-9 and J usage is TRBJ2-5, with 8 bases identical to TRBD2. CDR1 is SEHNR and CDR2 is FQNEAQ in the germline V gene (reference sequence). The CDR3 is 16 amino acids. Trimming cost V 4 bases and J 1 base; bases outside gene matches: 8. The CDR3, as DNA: TGTGCCAGCAGCTCCGCCGCGGGAGGAGTCCAAGAGACCCAGTACTTC. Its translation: CASSSAAGGVQETQYF.

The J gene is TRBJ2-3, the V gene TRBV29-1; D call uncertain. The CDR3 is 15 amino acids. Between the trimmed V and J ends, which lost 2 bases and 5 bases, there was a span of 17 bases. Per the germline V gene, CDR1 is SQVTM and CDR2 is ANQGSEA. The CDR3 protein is CSVEPNGIAVDTQYF. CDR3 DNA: TGCAGCGTTGAACCGAACGGCATCGCGGTAGATACGCAGTATTTT.

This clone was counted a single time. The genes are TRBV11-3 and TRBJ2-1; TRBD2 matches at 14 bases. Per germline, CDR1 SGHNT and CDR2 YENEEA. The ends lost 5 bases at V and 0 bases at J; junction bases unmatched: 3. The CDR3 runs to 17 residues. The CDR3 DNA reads TGTGCCAGCAGCCCGGGACTAGCGGGAGACTCCTACAATGAGCAGTTCTTC. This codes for CASSPGLAGDSYNEQFF.

In DNA form, the CDR3 reads TGTGCCAGCAGCTTCGCCCGAGATTCACCCCTCCACTTT. The encoded protein is CASSFARDSPLHF. The V call is TRBV11-3, the J call TRBJ1-6, with D uncertain. Germline V gives CDR1 SGHNT, CDR2 YENEEA. Trimming shortened V by 3 bases and J by 8 bases, and 8 bases separated the two germline ends. This CDR3 comprises 13 residues.

The CDR3 DNA follows: TGTGCCAGCTCTGGACAGTACAATCAGCCCCAGCATTTT. This encodes CASSGQYNQPQHF. This rearrangement joins TRBV12-3 or TRBV12-4 to TRBJ1-5; D perhaps matches TRBD1 (6 bases). V was clipped by 8 bases and J by 3 bases, with 11 bases between them. The CDR3 has 13 residues.

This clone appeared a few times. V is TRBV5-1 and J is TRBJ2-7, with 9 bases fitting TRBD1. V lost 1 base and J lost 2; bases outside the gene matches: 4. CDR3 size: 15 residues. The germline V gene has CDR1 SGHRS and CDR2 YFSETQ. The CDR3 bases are TGCGCCAGCAGCTTGAATGGACAGGGGACCTACGAGCAGTACTTC. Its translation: CASSLNGQGTYEQYF.

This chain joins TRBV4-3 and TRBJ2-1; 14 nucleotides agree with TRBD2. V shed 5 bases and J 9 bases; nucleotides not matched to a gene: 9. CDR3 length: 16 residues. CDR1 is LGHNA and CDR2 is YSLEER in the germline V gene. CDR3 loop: CASSGRGLAGAGEQFF. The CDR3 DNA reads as TGCGCCAGCAGCGGGCGGGGACTAGCGGGAGCGGGTGAGCAGTTCTTC.

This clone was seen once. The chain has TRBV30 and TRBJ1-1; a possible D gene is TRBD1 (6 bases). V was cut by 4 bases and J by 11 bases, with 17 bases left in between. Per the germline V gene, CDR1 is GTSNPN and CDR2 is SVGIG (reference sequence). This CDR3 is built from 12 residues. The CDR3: CAWTIVRGGAFF. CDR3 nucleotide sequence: TGTGCCTGGACCATCGTGAGGGGGGGTGCTTTCTTT.

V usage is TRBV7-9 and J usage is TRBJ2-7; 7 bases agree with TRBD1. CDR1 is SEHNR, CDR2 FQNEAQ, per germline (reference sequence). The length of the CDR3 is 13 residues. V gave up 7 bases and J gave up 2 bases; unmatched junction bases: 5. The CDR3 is CASNRGGPYEQYF. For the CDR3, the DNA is TGTGCCAGCAACCGAGGGGGCCCCTACGAGCAGTACTTC.

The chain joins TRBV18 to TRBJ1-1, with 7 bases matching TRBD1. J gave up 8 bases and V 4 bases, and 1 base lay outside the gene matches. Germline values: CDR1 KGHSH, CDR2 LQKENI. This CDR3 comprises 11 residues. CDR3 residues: CASSLQGEAFF. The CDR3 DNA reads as TGTGCCAGCTCACTACAGGGGGAAGCTTTCTTT.

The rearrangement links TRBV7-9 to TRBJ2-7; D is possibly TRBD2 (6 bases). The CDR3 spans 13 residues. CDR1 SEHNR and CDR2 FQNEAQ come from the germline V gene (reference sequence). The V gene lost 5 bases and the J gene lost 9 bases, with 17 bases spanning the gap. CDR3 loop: CASSPARGRWQYF. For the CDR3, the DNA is TGTGCCAGCAGCCCCGCCCGGGGGAGATGGCAGTACTTC.

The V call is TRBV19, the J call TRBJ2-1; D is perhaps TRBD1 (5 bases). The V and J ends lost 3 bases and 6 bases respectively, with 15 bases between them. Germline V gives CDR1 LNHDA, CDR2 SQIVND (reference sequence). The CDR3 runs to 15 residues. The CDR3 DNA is TGTGCCAGTAGTATCCGGCAGGGCCCATCCAATGAGCAGTTCTTC. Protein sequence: CASSIRQGPSNEQFF.

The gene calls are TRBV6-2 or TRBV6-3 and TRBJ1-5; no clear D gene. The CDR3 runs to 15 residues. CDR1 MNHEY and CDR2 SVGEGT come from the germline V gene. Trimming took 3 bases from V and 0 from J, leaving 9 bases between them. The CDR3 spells CASSYYTPSNQPQHF. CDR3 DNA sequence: TGTGCCAGCAGTTATTATACACCTAGCAATCAGCCCCAGCATTTT.

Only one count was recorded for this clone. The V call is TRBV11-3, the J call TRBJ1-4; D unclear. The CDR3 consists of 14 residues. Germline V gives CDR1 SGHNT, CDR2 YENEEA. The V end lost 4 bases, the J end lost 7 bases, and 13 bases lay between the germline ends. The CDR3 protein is CASSSRLGREKLFF. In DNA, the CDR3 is TGTGCCAGCAGCTCTCGTTTGGGCCGTGAAAAACTGTTTTTT. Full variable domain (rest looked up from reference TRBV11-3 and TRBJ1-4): EAGVVQSPRYKIIEKKQPVAFWCNPISGHNTLYWYLQNLGQGPELLIRYENEEAVDDSQLPKDRFSAERLKGVDSTLKIQPAELGDSAVYLCASSSRLGREKLFFGSGTQLSVL.

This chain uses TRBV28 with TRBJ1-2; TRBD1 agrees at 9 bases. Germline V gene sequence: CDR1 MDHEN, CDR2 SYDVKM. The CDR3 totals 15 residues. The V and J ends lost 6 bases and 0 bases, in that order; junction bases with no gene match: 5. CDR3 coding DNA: TGTGCCAGCAGGGAACAGGGGGCATCTAACTATGGCTACACCTTC. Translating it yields CASREQGASNYGYTF.

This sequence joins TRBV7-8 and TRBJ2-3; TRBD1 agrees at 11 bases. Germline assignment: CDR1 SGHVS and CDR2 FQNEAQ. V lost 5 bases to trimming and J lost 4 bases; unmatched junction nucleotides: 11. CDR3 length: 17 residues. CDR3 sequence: CASSRPRTGGEADTQYF. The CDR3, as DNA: TGTGCCAGCAGCCGCCCCCGGACAGGGGGCGAGGCAGATACGCAGTATTTT.

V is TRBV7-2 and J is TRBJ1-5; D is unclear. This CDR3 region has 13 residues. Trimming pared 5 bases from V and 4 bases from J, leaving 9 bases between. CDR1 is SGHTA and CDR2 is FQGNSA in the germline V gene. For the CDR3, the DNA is TGTGCCAGCAGCACACAGAAGAATCAGCCCCAGCATTTT. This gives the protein CASSTQKNQPQHF.

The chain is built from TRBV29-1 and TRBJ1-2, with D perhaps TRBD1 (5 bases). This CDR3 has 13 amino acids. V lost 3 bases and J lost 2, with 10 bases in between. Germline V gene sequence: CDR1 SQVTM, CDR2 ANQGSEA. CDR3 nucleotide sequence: TGCAGCGTTGAGGGGGGGTTAAACTATGGCTACACCTTC. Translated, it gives CSVEGGLNYGYTF.

The CDR3 nucleotides read TGTGCCAGCAGCGTAAGGGCTAGCCTTACTCCCACGGGTACGCAGTATTTT. As protein: CASSVRASLTPTGTQYF. The chain couples TRBV9 to TRBJ2-3; D possibly corresponds to TRBD2 (5 bases). The V gene's germline CDR1 is SGDLS and CDR2 YYNGEE. Trimming stripped 1 base from V and 8 bases from J, with 23 bases between. This CDR3 region has 17 residues.

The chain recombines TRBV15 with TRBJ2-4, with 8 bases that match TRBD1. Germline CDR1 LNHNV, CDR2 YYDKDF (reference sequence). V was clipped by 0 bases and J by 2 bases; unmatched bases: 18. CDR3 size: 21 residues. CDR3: CATSRDSGLDRASRSKNIQYF. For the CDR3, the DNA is TGTGCCACCAGCAGAGATTCTGGTCTGGACAGGGCCTCCAGGTCCAAAAACATTCAGTACTTC.

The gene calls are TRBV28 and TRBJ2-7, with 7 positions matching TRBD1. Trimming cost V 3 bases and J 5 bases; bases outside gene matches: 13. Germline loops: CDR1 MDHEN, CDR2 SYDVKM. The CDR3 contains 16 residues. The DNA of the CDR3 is TGTGCCAGCAGTTTGTTGACAGGGCCCGCTTCCCACGAGCAGTACTTC. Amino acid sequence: CASSLLTGPASHEQYF.

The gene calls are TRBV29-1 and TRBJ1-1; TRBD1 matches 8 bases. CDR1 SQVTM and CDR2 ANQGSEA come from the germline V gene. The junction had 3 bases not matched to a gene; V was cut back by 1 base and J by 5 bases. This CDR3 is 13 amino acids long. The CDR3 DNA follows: TGCAGCGTTGAAGGGACAGGGAGGACTGAAGCTTTCTTT. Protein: CSVEGTGRTEAFF.

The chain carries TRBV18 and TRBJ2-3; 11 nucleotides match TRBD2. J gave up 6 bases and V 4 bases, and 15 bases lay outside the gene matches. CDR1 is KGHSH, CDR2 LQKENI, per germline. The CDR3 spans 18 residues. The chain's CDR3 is CASSLEFGTSGIWDTQYF. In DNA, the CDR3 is TGTGCCAGCTCACTCGAGTTTGGGACTAGCGGAATTTGGGATACGCAGTATTTT.

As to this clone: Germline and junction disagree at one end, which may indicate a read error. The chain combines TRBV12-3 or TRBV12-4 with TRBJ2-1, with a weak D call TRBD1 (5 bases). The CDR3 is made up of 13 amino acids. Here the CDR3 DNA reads TGTGCCAGCAGTTTAGCGCTAGACAGCCGAAGTCTCTTC. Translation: CASSLALDSRSLF.

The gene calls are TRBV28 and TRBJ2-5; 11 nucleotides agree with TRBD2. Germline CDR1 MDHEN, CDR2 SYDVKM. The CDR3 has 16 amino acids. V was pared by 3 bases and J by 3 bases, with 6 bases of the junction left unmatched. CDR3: CASSLMVAGGEETQYF. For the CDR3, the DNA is TGTGCCAGCAGTTTGATGGTAGCGGGAGGGGAAGAGACCCAGTACTTC.

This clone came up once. The CDR3 here is CASSAGSPSYEQYF. The CDR3 DNA sequence: TGTGCCAGCAGCGCGGGATCTCCCTCCTACGAGCAGTACTTC. This sequence joins TRBV9 and TRBJ2-7, with D perhaps TRBD2 (5 bases). The ends were cut back, 3 bases at V and 0 bases at J, with 10 bases in the middle. The CDR3 is 14 residues long. Per germline, CDR1 SGDLS and CDR2 YYNGEE.

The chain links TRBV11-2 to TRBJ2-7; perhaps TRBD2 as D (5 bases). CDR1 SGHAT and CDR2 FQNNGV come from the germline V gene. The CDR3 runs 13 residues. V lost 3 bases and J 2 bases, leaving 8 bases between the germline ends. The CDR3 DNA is TGTGCCAGCAGCTTTTCCGGGGCCTACGAGCAGTACTTC. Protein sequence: CASSFSGAYEQYF.